This passage covers 22 T cell receptor beta chains from one sample sequenced in a study of blood T cells in healthy people across ages. The second PCR ran roughly 6 to 11 cycles with a sample-barcoded 5' primer and J-beta primers. Via MiXCR, TCRdb re-called the 5' RACE reads, giving one row per CDR3 protein. The sample includes some 890,000 distinct CDR3 sequences, about 27% of them seen just once. The data also belong to a second study, concerning T cells of mothers and their children.

Sequencing was carried out using blood. The receptors here all came from a woman between 40 and 50 years old in good health.

This clonotype has more than one count but fewer than ten. The rearrangement uses TRBV20-1 and TRBJ1-1, with TRBD1 identical over 8 bases. The J segment lost 4 bases and the V segment lost 5 bases, leaving 12 bases of the junction unmatched. The germline gives CDR1 DFQATT, CDR2 SNEGSKA (reference sequence). The CDR3 is made up of 15 amino acids. In nucleotides, the CDR3 is TGCAGTGCTCCCCCGGGGGGTGACAGGGGCACTGAAGCTTTCTTT. It specifies CSAPPGGDRGTEAFF.

For the CDR3, the DNA is TGTGCCAGCAGTTTCCACGACAGGGTTGAAGCTTTCTTT. The encoded protein is CASSFHDRVEAFF. This chain links TRBV27 with TRBJ1-1; TRBD1 matches at 7 bases. With V trimmed by 3 bases and J by 7 bases, 5 bases remained unmatched. This CDR3 is built from 13 residues. From germline, CDR1 is MNHEY and CDR2 SMNVEV (reference sequence).

A note on this clonotype: Just one base apart from a much larger clone, this may be a read error. The V call is TRBV12-3 or TRBV12-4, the J call TRBJ1-1, with D possibly TRBD1 on 6 matching bases. The V end lost 6 bases, the J end lost 4 bases, and 12 bases lay between the germline ends. The CDR3 contains 13 residues. The CDR3 spells CASRRQDGTEAFF. CDR3 DNA: TGTGCCAGCAGAAGACAGGACGGCACTGAAGCTTTCTTT.

Turning to this clonotype: This could be a read error, since a much larger clone is one nucleotide away. This chain joins TRBV5-5 and TRBJ2-1; TRBD2 matches at 11 bases. This CDR3 has 17 residues. The V gene's germline CDR1 is SGHKS and CDR2 YYEKEE (reference sequence). V was clipped by 3 bases and J by 9 bases; unmatched bases: 14. CDR3 protein: CASSSASGGTNTAEQFF. The CDR3 DNA sequence: TGTGCCAGCAGCTCGGCTAGCGGGGGGACAAATACAGCTGAGCAGTTCTTC.

The rearrangement joins TRBV6-5 to TRBJ1-2; a possible D gene is TRBD1 (6 bases). The ends were cut back, 6 bases at V and 8 bases at J, with 16 bases in the middle. Germline values: CDR1 MNHEY, CDR2 SVGAGI. CDR3 size: 13 residues. CDR3 coding DNA: TGTGCCAGCAGCAACCCTCAGGGGAACGGCTACACCTTC. This encodes CASSNPQGNGYTF.

A word on this clonotype: This may come from a read error, since a much larger clone is one base off. The rearrangement links TRBV7-8 to TRBJ2-7; D is unclear. Germline V lookup: CDR1 SGHVS, CDR2 FQNEAQ. The CDR3 has 15 amino acids. The V end lost 2 bases, the J end lost 0 bases, and 11 bases lay between the germline ends. The CDR3 DNA sequence: TGTGCCAGCAGCTTAACTCGGAATCCCTCCTACGAGCAGTACTTC. Its protein is CASSLTRNPSYEQYF.

In its sample, this clonotype was seen a few times. The germline gene is not matched at one end of the junction; a read error may be the cause. V and J are TRBV6-4 and TRBJ2-7, with 7 bases matching TRBD1. Per germline, CDR1 MRHNA and CDR2 SNTAGT. The CDR3 has 14 amino acids. CDR3 bases: TGTGCCAACAGTGACAGGGAGAGCTCCTACGAGCAGTACTTC. Translation: CANSDRESSYEQYF.

V and J are TRBV5-1 and TRBJ2-7; D is perhaps TRBD2 (5 bases). This CDR3 has 15 residues. Trimming pared 0 bases from V and 0 bases from J, leaving 10 bases between. Per germline, CDR1 SGHRS and CDR2 YFSETQ. CDR3 sequence: CASSLELEGSYEQYF. The CDR3, as DNA: TGCGCCAGCAGCTTGGAACTAGAAGGCTCCTACGAGCAGTACTTC.

The chain links TRBV5-1 to TRBJ1-1; D gene ambiguous. Trimming took 6 bases from V and 3 from J, leaving 12 bases between them. In germline, CDR1 is SGHRS, CDR2 YFSETQ. The CDR3 has 13 residues. CDR3 loop: CASKSMPDTEAFF. The CDR3 region has the DNA TGCGCCAGCAAGAGCATGCCAGACACTGAAGCTTTCTTT.

The chain couples TRBV29-1 to TRBJ1-1; a possible D gene is TRBD1 (5 bases). Germline lookup yields CDR1 SQVTM and CDR2 ANQGSEA. The CDR3 runs 12 residues. V lost 4 bases and J 0 bases, leaving 6 bases between the germline ends. Here the CDR3 DNA reads TGCAGCGTTGTAGGGGTGAACACTGAAGCTTTCTTT. It encodes CSVVGVNTEAFF.

This clonotype was observed a handful of times. The chain has TRBV7-2 and TRBJ2-4; 9 bases map to TRBD1. The end of the DNA fits TRBJ2-7 better, so the J call may be wrong. The CDR3 sequence is 15 residues long. Germline-derived CDR1 and CDR2 are SGHTA and FQGNSA. The CDR3 sequence: CASSLAGTGPNEQYF. The CDR3 DNA reads as TGTGCCAGCAGCTTAGCCGGGACAGGGCCCAACGAGCAGTACTTC.

This clonotype showed up many times. The gene calls are TRBV7-9 and TRBJ2-5; 11 positions match TRBD1. Germline CDR1 and CDR2: SEHNR and FQNEAQ (reference sequence). After removal of 7 bases from V and 3 bases from J, the junction contained 7 bases not matched to a gene. CDR3 length: 15 residues. This CDR3 reads CASTLPGQGEETQYF. DNA of the CDR3: TGTGCCAGCACCCTCCCGGGACAGGGGGAAGAGACCCAGTACTTC.

This clonotype occurred a few times. The chain employs TRBV7-9 and TRBJ2-7, with D uncertain. The V end lost 5 bases, the J end lost 0 bases, and 14 bases lay between the germline ends. Germline V gives CDR1 SEHNR, CDR2 FQNEAQ (reference sequence). This CDR3 comprises 15 residues. The CDR3 DNA reads as TGTGCCAGCAGCGACGAGAAGGAAACCTCCTACGAGCAGTACTTC. Protein sequence: CASSDEKETSYEQYF.

This chain links TRBV7-8 with TRBJ2-7; D may correspond to TRBD1 or TRBD2 (6 bases each). Trimming removed 6 bases at V and 5 bases at J, with 11 bases between. CDR3 length equals 12 residues. Germline V gene lookup returns CDR1 SGHVS and CDR2 FQNEAQ. CDR3: CASRSGANEQYF. DNA for the CDR3: TGTGCCAGCAGATCGGGGGCGAACGAGCAGTACTTC.

Comments on this clonotype: Germline and junction disagree at one end, which may indicate a read error. The chain links TRBV7-2 to TRBJ2-5; TRBD2 matches at 9 bases. Germline V gene sequence: CDR1 SGHTA, CDR2 FQGNSA. The CDR3 is made up of 14 amino acids. In nucleotides, the CDR3 is TGTGCCAACAGCCTCGGACTAGCGAAAGAGACCCAGTACTTC. Encoded protein: CANSLGLAKETQYF.

This clonotype was recorded a few times. The J gene is TRBJ2-6, the V gene TRBV21-1; the table gives TRBD1 as D, unverified against the DNA. TRBV21-1 is a pseudogene locus. The CDR3 is made up of 17 amino acids. The CDR3 reads CASSTNEAGPGANVLTF. The DNA for the CDR3 is TGTGCCAGCAGCACCAATGAGGCGGGGCCTGGGGCCAACGTCCTGACTTTC.

This clonotype was recorded a few times. V is TRBV7-2 and J is TRBJ2-7; TRBD2 matches at 15 bases. Trimming took 3 bases from V and 0 from J; bases not matched to a gene: 6. The CDR3 has 18 amino acids. Germline values: CDR1 SGHTA, CDR2 FQGNSA. CDR3 sequence reads: CASSFTGTSGGSSYEQYF. The CDR3 nucleotides are TGTGCCAGCAGCTTTACAGGGACTAGCGGGGGGAGCTCCTACGAGCAGTACTTC.

The chain is built from TRBV7-9 and TRBJ1-5; D is perhaps TRBD1 (5 bases). CDR1 and CDR2 from the germline V gene are SEHNR and FQNEAQ (reference sequence). V was shortened by 1 base and J by 5 bases, with 12 bases between the two germline ends. The CDR3 extends over 15 amino acids. This CDR3 is CASSLGGSPDQPQHF. CDR3 coding DNA: TGTGCCAGCAGCTTAGGGGGCTCGCCAGATCAGCCCCAGCATTTT. Complete variable domain (other parts from reference TRBV7-9 and TRBJ1-5): DTGVSQNPRHKITKRGQNVTFRCDPISEHNRLYWYRQTLGQGPEFLTYFQNEAQLEKSRLLSDRFSAERPKGSFSTLEIQRTEQGDSAMYLCASSLGGSPDQPQHFGDGTRLSIL.

This chain uses TRBV30 with TRBJ2-6, with D unresolved. Germline V gene sequence: CDR1 GTSNPN, CDR2 SVGIG (reference sequence). The ends were cut back, 2 bases at V and 0 bases at J, with 8 bases in the middle. The CDR3 covers 15 residues. CDR3 sequence (DNA): TGTGCCTGGAGTCCCCCATCCTCTGGGGCCAACGTCCTGACTTTC. It codes for CAWSPPSSGANVLTF. The whole variable domain, filled in from reference TRBV30 and TRBJ2-6, reads SQTIHQWPATLVQPVGSPLSLECTVEGTSNPNLYWYRQAAGRGLQLLFYSVGIGQISSEVPQNLSASRPQDRQFILSSKKLLLSDSGFYLCAWSPPSSGANVLTFGAGSRLTVL.

There are a few counts of this clonotype. The chain links TRBV7-2 to TRBJ1-1, with D possibly being TRBD1 (6 bases). The CDR3 covers 14 residues. V lost 10 bases and J lost 0, with 15 bases in between. CDR1 is SGHTA, CDR2 FQGNSA, per germline. CDR3 protein: CATLLGQLNTEAFF. DNA of the CDR3: TGTGCCACCCTTCTTGGACAGCTGAACACTGAAGCTTTCTTT.

The gene calls are TRBV7-2 and TRBJ1-5; the D is unclear. The V end lost 2 bases, the J end lost 5 bases, and 10 bases lay between the germline ends. This CDR3 region has 14 residues. Germline CDR1 reads SGHTA; CDR2 reads FQGNSA. In DNA, the CDR3 is TGTGCCAGCAGCTTATTGGCGGGTTATCAGCCCCAGCATTTT. As protein: CASSLLAGYQPQHF.

Points on this clonotype: A much bigger clone sits one base away, suggesting this may be a read error. J is TRBJ2-7 and V is TRBV29-1; 11 bases are shared with TRBD2. J was trimmed by 4 bases and V by 7 bases; bases with no gene match: 9. Germline-derived CDR1 and CDR2 are SQVTM and ANQGSEA. The CDR3 covers 14 residues. The CDR3 sequence is CSGGRLAGGYEQYF. CDR3 sequence (DNA): TGCAGCGGGGGAAGGCTAGCGGGGGGTTACGAGCAGTACTTC.